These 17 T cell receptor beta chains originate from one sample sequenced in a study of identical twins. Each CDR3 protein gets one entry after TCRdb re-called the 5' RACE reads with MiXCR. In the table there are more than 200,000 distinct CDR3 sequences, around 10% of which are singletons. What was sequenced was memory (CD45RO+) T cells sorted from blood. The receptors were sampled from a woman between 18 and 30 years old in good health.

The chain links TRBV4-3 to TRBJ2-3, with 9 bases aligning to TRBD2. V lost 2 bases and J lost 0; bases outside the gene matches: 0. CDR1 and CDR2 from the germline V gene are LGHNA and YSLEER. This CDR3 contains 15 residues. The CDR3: CASSQLAGSTDTQYF. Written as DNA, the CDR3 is TGCGCCAGCAGCCAACTAGCGGGGAGCACAGATACGCAGTATTTT.

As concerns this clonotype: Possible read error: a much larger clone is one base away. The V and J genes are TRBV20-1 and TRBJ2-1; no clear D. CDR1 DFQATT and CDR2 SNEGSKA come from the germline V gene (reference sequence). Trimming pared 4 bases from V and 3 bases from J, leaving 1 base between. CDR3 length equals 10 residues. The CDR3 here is CSANYNEQFF. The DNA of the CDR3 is TGCAGTGCTAACTACAATGAGCAGTTCTTC.

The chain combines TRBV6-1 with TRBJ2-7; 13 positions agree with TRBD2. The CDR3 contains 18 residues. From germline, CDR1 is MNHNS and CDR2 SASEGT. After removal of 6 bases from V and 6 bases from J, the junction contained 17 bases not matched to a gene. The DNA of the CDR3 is TGTGCCAGCAGAAACGACCGTCACGGACTAGCGGGAGTTGGCGAGCAGTACTTC. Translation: CASRNDRHGLAGVGEQYF.

The CDR3 loop is CASSAPLGTRHLGSFRELFF. The DNA of the CDR3 is TGTGCCAGCAGCGCGCCCCTCGGGACTAGACATTTAGGGAGCTTCCGGGAGCTGTTTTTT. The V gene is TRBV9, the J gene TRBJ2-2, with 8 bases lining up with TRBD2. After removal of 3 bases from V and 9 bases from J, the junction contained 25 bases not matched to a gene. The V gene's germline CDR1 is SGDLS and CDR2 YYNGEE. The CDR3 length is 20 residues.

CDR3 protein: CASSYRRGANVLTF. The CDR3 DNA is TGTGCCAGCAGCTACAGGCGAGGGGCCAACGTCCTGACTTTC. This chain links TRBV11-2 with TRBJ2-6; possible D gene TRBD1, 5 bases. The ends were cut back, 4 bases at V and 4 bases at J, with 8 bases in the middle. Per the germline V gene, CDR1 is SGHAT and CDR2 is FQNNGV. The CDR3 has 14 amino acids. Full variable domain (missing parts from reference TRBV11-2 and TRBJ2-6): EAGVAQSPRYKIIEKRQSVAFWCNPISGHATLYWYQQILGQGPKLLIQFQNNGVVDDSQLPKDRFSAERLKGVDSTLKIQPAKLEDSAVYLCASSYRRGANVLTFGAGSRLTVL.

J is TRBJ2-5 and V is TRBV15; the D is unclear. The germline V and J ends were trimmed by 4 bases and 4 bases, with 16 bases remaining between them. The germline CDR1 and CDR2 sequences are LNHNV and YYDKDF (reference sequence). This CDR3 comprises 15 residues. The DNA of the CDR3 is TGTGCCACCAGCACCCAAGGAGCCACGGGAGAGACCCAGTACTTC. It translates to CATSTQGATGETQYF.

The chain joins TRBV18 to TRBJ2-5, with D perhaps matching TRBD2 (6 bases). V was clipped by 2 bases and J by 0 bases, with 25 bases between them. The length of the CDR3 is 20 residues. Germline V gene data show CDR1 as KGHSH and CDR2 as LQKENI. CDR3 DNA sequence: TGTGCCAGCTCACCATCCTCAGGAGGGCGGCCATTAAGGTACCAAGAGACCCAGTACTTC. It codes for CASSPSSGGRPLRYQETQYF. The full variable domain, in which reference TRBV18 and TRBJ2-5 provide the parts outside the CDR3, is NAGVMQNPRHLVRRRGQEARLRCSPMKGHSHVYWYRQLPEEGLKFMVYLQKENIIDESGMPKERFSAEFPKEGPSILRIQQVVRGDSAAYFCASSPSSGGRPLRYQETQYFGPGTRLLVL.

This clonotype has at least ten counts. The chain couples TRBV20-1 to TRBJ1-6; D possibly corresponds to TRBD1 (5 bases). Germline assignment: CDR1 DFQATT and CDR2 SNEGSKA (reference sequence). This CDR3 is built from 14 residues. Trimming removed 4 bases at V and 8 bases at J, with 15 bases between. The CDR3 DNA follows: TGCAGTGCTACCCAGGGAGGGCGATATTCACCCCTCCACTTT. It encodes CSATQGGRYSPLHF.

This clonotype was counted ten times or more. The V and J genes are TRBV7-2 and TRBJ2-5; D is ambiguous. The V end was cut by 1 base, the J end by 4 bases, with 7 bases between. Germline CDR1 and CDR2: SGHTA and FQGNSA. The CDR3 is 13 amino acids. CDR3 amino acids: CASSLGRVETQYF. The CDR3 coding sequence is TGTGCCAGCAGCTTAGGAAGGGTAGAGACCCAGTACTTC. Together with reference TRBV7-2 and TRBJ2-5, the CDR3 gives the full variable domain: GAGVSQSPSNKVTEKGKDVELRCDPISGHTALYWYRQSLGQGLEFLIYFQGNSAPDKSGLPSDRFSAERTGGSVSTLTIQRTQQEDSAVYLCASSLGRVETQYFGPGTRLLVL.

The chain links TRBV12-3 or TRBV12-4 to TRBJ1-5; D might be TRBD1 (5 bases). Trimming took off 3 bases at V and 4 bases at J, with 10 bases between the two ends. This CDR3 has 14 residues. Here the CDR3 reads CASSFGGLNQPQHF. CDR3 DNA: TGTGCCAGCAGTTTCGGGGGACTTAATCAGCCCCAGCATTTT.

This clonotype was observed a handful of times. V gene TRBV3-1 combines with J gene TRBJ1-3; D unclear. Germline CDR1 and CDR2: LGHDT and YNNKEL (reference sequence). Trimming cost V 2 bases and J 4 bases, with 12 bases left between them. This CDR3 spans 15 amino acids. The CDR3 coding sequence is TGTGCCAGCAGCCAAAGGGAAATCAAGGGAAACACCATATATTTT. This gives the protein CASSQREIKGNTIYF.

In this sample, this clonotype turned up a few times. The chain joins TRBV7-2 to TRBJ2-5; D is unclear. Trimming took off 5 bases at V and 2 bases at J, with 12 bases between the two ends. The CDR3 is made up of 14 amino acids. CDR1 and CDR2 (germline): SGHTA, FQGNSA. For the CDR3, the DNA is TGTGCCAGCAGCCCCCTATCAGGACAAGAGACCCAGTACTTC. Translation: CASSPLSGQETQYF.

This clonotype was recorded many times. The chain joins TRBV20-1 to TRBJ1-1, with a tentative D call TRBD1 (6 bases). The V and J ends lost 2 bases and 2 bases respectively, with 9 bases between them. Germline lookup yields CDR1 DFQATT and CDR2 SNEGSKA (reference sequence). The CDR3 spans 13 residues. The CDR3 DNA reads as TGCAGTGCTAGAAACAGGGTTAACACTGAAGCTTTCTTT. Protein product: CSARNRVNTEAFF.

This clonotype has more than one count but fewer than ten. The CDR3, as DNA: TGCGCCAGCAGCTTGGAGACAGGGTCCCGACTCTATGGCTACACCTTC. Translating gives CASSLETGSRLYGYTF. V is TRBV5-1 and J is TRBJ1-2; 7 positions agree with TRBD1. Germline CDR1 SGHRS, CDR2 YFSETQ. Losses at the gene ends were 0 bases for V and 4 bases for J; bases not matched to a gene: 9. This CDR3 spans 16 amino acids. The variable domain in full, completed from reference TRBV5-1 and TRBJ1-2, reads KAGVTQTPRYLIKTRGQQVTLSCSPISGHRSVSWYQQTPGQGLQFLFEYFSETQRNKGNFPGRFSGRQFSNSRSEMNVSTLELGDSALYLCASSLETGSRLYGYTFGSGTRLTVV.

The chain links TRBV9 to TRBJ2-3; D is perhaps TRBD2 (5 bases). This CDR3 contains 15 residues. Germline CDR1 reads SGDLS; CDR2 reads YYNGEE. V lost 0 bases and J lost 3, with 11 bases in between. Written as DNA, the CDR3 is TGTGCCAGCAGCGTAGGGAGGCCAGAGACAGATACGCAGTATTTT. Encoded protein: CASSVGRPETDTQYF.

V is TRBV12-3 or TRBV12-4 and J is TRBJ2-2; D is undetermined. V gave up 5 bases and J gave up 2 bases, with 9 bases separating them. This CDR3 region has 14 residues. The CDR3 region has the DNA TGTGCCAGCAGTCCAACTTTCAACACCGGGGAGCTGTTTTTT. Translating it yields CASSPTFNTGELFF.

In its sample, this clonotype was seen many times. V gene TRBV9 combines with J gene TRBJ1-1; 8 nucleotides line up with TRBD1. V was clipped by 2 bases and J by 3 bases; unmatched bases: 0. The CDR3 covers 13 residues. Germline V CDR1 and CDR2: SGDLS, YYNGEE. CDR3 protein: CASSVDRDTEAFF. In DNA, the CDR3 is TGTGCCAGCAGCGTGGACAGGGACACTGAAGCTTTCTTT. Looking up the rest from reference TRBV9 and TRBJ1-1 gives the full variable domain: DSGVTQTPKHLITATGQRVTLRCSPRSGDLSVYWYQQSLDQGLQFLIQYYNGEERAKGNILERFSAQQFPDLHSELNLSSLELGDSALYFCASSVDRDTEAFFGQGTRLTVV.